This T cell receptor beta chain was documented in a study of shared T cell receptors in the human thymus. The protocol was immunoSEQ multiplex PCR, while the TCRdb copy is restricted to in-frame clones and leaves out a portion. The sample yields approximately 660,000 clones, 85% to 90% seen once. CDR1 and CDR2 from the germline V gene are LGHNA and YSLEER. V lost 0 bases to trimming and J lost 5 bases, with 10 bases between them. This CDR3 contains 14 residues. These data were also reused for a study on human thymus T cells.

The sample consisted of thymocytes. The chain joins TRBV4-3 to TRBJ2-5; TRBD2 is a possible D gene (5 bases). This receptor was obtained from a boy less than two years old with a congenital heart defect. As DNA, the CDR3 is TGCGCCAGCAGCCAAGAGATAGCGATGGAGACCCAGTACTTC. It codes for CASSQEIAMETQYF.